One sample yielded the 23 T cell receptor beta chains listed below, sequenced in a study. TCRdb itself ran the RT-PCR reads through MiXCR, one entry per CDR3 protein. Of approximately 720,000 distinct CDR3 sequences in the sample, 12% to 15% were seen once. The sequenced material came from memory CD4+ T cells from blood. These receptors all come from a female donor in good health, serving as a healthy control.

The chain couples TRBV6-5 to TRBJ1-5; 7 bases match TRBD1. Germline-derived CDR1 and CDR2 are MNHEY and SVGAGI. V was clipped by 5 bases and J by 3 bases; unmatched bases: 4. This CDR3 comprises 14 residues. The CDR3 loop reads CASSQGVVNQPQHF. For the CDR3, the DNA is TGTGCCAGCAGTCAGGGGGTTGTCAATCAGCCCCAGCATTTT.

In this sample, this clonotype turned up a few times. V usage is TRBV27 and J usage is TRBJ2-3; TRBD2 matches at 11 bases. Germline V CDR1 and CDR2: MNHEY, SMNVEV (reference sequence). Trimming at V came to 4 bases and at J to 2 bases, leaving 14 bases not matched to a gene. The CDR3 length is 19 residues. CDR3 coding DNA: TGTGCCAGCAGTTCCTGGACTAGCGGGTCCTTGGGACTCACAGATACGCAGTATTTT. Its translation is CASSSWTSGSLGLTDTQYF.

The CDR3 is CASNQITNQPQHF. The CDR3, as DNA: TGTGCCAGCAATCAAATCACCAATCAGCCCCAGCATTTT. V and J are TRBV6-1 and TRBJ1-5, with unresolved D. Germline values: CDR1 MNHNS, CDR2 SASEGT. The CDR3 contains 13 residues. Trimming removed 7 bases at V and 3 bases at J, with 10 bases between.

Note on this clonotype: The junction shows a germline mismatch at one end, possibly a read error. This sequence joins TRBV28 and TRBJ2-7, with TRBD2 identical over 10 bases. The CDR3 spans 14 residues. Looked up from germline, CDR1 is MDHEN and CDR2 is SYDVKM. The CDR3 nucleotides read TGTGCCAGCAATTTAAATCCTAGCGGGAGAACGCAGTACTTC. Protein: CASNLNPSGRTQYF.

This clonotype was counted at least ten times. This rearrangement joins TRBV24-1 to TRBJ2-3, with 8 bases that match TRBD2. This CDR3 contains 17 residues. The V gene's germline CDR1 is KGHDR and CDR2 SFDVKD. J gave up 5 bases and V 2 bases, and 11 bases lay outside the gene matches. The CDR3, as DNA: TGTGCCACCAGTGATTCGGGAAGCGGGAGCGAGTTAGATACGCAGTATTTT. It yields the protein CATSDSGSGSELDTQYF.

Only a few counts were recorded for this clonotype. The V gene is TRBV30, the J gene TRBJ1-5, with TRBD1 as a possible D gene (6 bases). CDR3 length: 15 residues. V lost 0 bases, J lost 5 bases, and 14 bases lay in between. Germline CDR1 reads GTSNPN; CDR2 reads SVGIG (reference sequence). Written as DNA, the CDR3 is TGTGCCTGGAGTGTAAGGGGGTACGAGGATCAGCCCCAGCATTTT. Amino acids: CAWSVRGYEDQPQHF.

The chain employs TRBV5-1 and TRBJ1-2, with 8 bases identical to TRBD1. Germline V gives CDR1 SGHRS, CDR2 YFSETQ. Trimming removed 3 bases from V and 4 bases from J; junction bases left unmatched: 11. The CDR3 sequence is 16 residues long. DNA of the CDR3: TGCGCCAGCAGCTCCCCTTACAGGGGGGCGAGCTATGGCTACACCTTC. As protein: CASSSPYRGASYGYTF.

This clonotype came up a few times. The CDR3 loop is CASSPLALETQYF. DNA of the CDR3: TGTGCCAGCTCACCCCTAGCTTTGGAGACCCAGTACTTC. J is TRBJ2-5 and V is TRBV18, with a possible D match to TRBD2 (5 bases). The CDR3 consists of 13 residues. Trimming pared 3 bases from V and 5 bases from J, leaving 10 bases between. From germline, CDR1 is KGHSH and CDR2 LQKENI.

The rearrangement joins TRBV9 to TRBJ2-1; 10 bases are shared with TRBD2. V gave up 0 bases and J gave up 0 bases; unmatched junction bases: 3. Per germline, CDR1 SGDLS and CDR2 YYNGEE. This CDR3 contains 17 residues. CDR3: CASSVGTSGPSYNEQFF. CDR3 bases: TGTGCCAGCAGCGTAGGGACTAGCGGCCCCTCCTACAATGAGCAGTTCTTC.

The chain couples TRBV6-2 or TRBV6-3 to TRBJ2-2, with 12 bases matching TRBD2. Germline-derived CDR1 and CDR2 are MNHEY and SVGEGT. V lost 6 bases and J lost 10; bases outside the gene matches: 15. CDR3 length: 17 residues. The CDR3 loop reads CASRKTSGSTIASELFF. CDR3 sequence (DNA): TGTGCCAGCAGGAAGACTAGCGGGAGTACTATAGCGTCGGAGCTGTTTTTT.

In its sample, this clonotype was seen a few times. V gene TRBV11-2 combines with J gene TRBJ2-5; D perhaps matches TRBD1 (5 bases). There are 14 residues in the CDR3. Per the germline V gene, CDR1 is SGHAT and CDR2 is FQNNGV. Trimming removed 0 bases at V and 1 base at J, with 6 bases between. CDR3 DNA: TGTGCCAGCAGCTTAGATGGGGCCCAAGAGACCCAGTACTTC. It encodes CASSLDGAQETQYF.

There are many counts of this clonotype. The chain links TRBV5-1 to TRBJ2-1; 7 nucleotides agree with TRBD2. The CDR3 is made up of 15 amino acids. Trimming at V came to 0 bases and at J to 4 bases, leaving 4 bases not matched to a gene. CDR1 and CDR2 from the germline V gene are SGHRS and YFSETQ. CDR3: CASSLAAGVYNEQFF. As DNA, the CDR3 is TGCGCCAGCAGCTTGGCGGCGGGGGTGTACAATGAGCAGTTCTTC. The full variable domain, with the rest looked up from reference TRBV5-1 and TRBJ2-1, is KAGVTQTPRYLIKTRGQQVTLSCSPISGHRSVSWYQQTPGQGLQFLFEYFSETQRNKGNFPGRFSGRQFSNSRSEMNVSTLELGDSALYLCASSLAAGVYNEQFFGPGTRLTVL.

This clonotype has only a few counts. V gene TRBV6-5 combines with J gene TRBJ1-1, with D uncertain. The CDR3 runs 15 residues. Germline-derived CDR1 and CDR2 are MNHEY and SVGAGI. V was clipped by 0 bases and J by 4 bases, with 12 bases between them. The CDR3 loop is CASSYSRPGSTEAFF. CDR3 bases: TGTGCCAGCAGTTACTCTCGACCGGGGAGCACTGAAGCTTTCTTT.

This clonotype came up many times. This chain connects TRBV29-1 to TRBJ1-4, with D perhaps matching TRBD1 (6 bases). CDR1 and CDR2 (germline): SQVTM, ANQGSEA. The CDR3 totals 13 residues. V gave up 4 bases and J gave up 7 bases, with 13 bases separating them. This CDR3 reads CSVVDGGVEKLFF. The CDR3, as DNA: TGCAGCGTTGTAGATGGGGGCGTTGAAAAACTGTTTTTT.

This clonotype has just a few counts. The genes are TRBV29-1 and TRBJ2-3; no clear D gene. This CDR3 has 11 residues. Germline V gives CDR1 SQVTM, CDR2 ANQGSEA. Trimming removed 1 base from V and 2 bases from J, with 1 base in between. The CDR3 region has the DNA TGCAGCGTTGAAGCCACAGATACGCAGTATTTT. This codes for CSVEATDTQYF.

This clonotype showed up just a few times. The chain carries TRBV7-8 and TRBJ2-1; D unclear. Per germline, CDR1 SGHVS and CDR2 FQNEAQ. The CDR3 loop spans 12 amino acids. Trimming removed 5 bases from V and 8 bases from J, with 10 bases in between. For the CDR3, the DNA is TGTGCCAGCAGCCTTAGCTTTTATGAGCAGTTCTTC. As protein: CASSLSFYEQFF.

This rearrangement joins TRBV3-1 to TRBJ2-6; TRBD1 matches at 12 bases. Unmatched junction bases numbered 9, after V lost 7 bases and J lost 2 bases. Germline CDR1 LGHDT, CDR2 YNNKEL (reference sequence). CDR3 length: 18 amino acids. The CDR3 DNA sequence: TGTGCCAGCAACCTGGGACAGGGGGCGGCCACTGGGGCCAACGTCCTGACTTTC. Protein: CASNLGQGAATGANVLTF.

This clonotype was found a few times. The rearrangement links TRBV28 to TRBJ2-7; possible D gene TRBD1, 6 bases. Germline V lookup: CDR1 MDHEN, CDR2 SYDVKM. There are 11 residues in the CDR3. V shed 5 bases and J shed 8 bases, with 10 bases lying between them. CDR3 protein: CASSVDRKQYF. CDR3 in DNA: TGTGCCAGCAGTGTAGACAGGAAGCAGTACTTC.

This clonotype occurred many times. V is TRBV20-1 and J is TRBJ1-2; 11 positions match TRBD1. The CDR3 is 14 amino acids. The germline V gene encodes CDR1 DFQATT and CDR2 SNEGSKA (reference sequence). J gave up 8 bases and V 6 bases, and 11 bases lay outside the gene matches. The CDR3 is CSAPGTGGRAGYTF. The CDR3 DNA reads as TGCAGTGCCCCCGGGACAGGGGGACGGGCGGGCTACACCTTC.

This clonotype was seen at least ten times. The chain has TRBV5-1 and TRBJ2-1; TRBD2 agrees at 11 bases. Germline CDR1 SGHRS, CDR2 YFSETQ. This CDR3 is 14 amino acids long. The junction had 7 bases not matched to a gene; V was cut back by 5 bases and J by 9 bases. The CDR3 region has the DNA TGCGCCAGCAGGACCGGGACTAGCGGAACTGAGCAGTTCTTC. Protein product: CASRTGTSGTEQFF.

This clonotype was counted between two and nine times. The genes are TRBV24-1 and TRBJ2-3, with a possible D match to TRBD2 (6 bases). CDR3 length: 13 amino acids. V was clipped by 4 bases and J by 5 bases, with 9 bases between them. Germline V lookup: CDR1 KGHDR, CDR2 SFDVKD. In DNA, the CDR3 is TGTGCCACCAGTGACGGAGGGGTAGATACGCAGTATTTT. Translation: CATSDGGVDTQYF.

At least ten counts were recorded for this clonotype. This sequence joins TRBV5-6 and TRBJ1-3; D might be TRBD1 (6 bases). This CDR3 is 13 amino acids long. Germline V gene data show CDR1 as SGHDT and CDR2 as YYEEEE. V was trimmed by 4 bases and J by 4 bases, leaving 9 bases between them. CDR3 coding DNA: TGTGCCAGCAGCACGACAGGAGGAAACACCATATATTTT. Translation: CASSTTGGNTIYF.

This clonotype has only a few counts. The V call is TRBV4-2, the J call TRBJ1-4; D is perhaps TRBD1 (5 bases). The V gene's germline CDR1 is LGHNA and CDR2 YNFKEQ. This CDR3 contains 16 residues. The V end was cut by 1 base, the J end by 5 bases, with 14 bases between. This CDR3 is CASSQGGGETNEKLFF. In nucleotides, the CDR3 is TGTGCCAGCAGCCAAGGGGGGGGTGAGACCAATGAAAAACTGTTTTTT.